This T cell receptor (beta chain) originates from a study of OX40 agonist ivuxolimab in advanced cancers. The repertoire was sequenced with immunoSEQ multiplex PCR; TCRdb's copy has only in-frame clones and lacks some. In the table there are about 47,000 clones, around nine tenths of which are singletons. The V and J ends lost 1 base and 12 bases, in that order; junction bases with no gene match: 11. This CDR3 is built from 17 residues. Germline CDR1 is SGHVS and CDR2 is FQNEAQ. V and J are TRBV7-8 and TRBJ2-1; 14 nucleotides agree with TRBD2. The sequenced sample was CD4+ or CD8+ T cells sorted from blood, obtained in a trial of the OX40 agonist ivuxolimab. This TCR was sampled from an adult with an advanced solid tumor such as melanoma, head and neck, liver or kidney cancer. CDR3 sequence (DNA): TGTGCCAGCAGCTTAGGTTTTGCGGGACTAGCGGGAGTTAGGCAGTTCTTC. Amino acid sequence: CASSLGFAGLAGVRQFF.